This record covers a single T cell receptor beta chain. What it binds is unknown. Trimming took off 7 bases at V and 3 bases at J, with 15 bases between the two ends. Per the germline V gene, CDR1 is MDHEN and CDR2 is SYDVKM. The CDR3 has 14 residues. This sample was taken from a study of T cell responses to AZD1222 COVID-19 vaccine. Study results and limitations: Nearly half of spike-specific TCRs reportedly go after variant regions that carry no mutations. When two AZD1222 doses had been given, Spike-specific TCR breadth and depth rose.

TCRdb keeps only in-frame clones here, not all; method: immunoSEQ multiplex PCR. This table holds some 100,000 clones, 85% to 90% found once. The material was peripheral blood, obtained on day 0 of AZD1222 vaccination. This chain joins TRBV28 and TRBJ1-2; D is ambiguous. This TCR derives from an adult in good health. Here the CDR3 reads CASTPLEAYYGYTF. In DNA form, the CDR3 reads TGTGCCAGCACCCCACTCGAGGCCTACTATGGCTACACCTTC.